This is a list of T cell receptor beta chains from one sample in a study of chemoradiotherapy in HPV16-positive cancers. Assay: immunoSEQ multiplex PCR; the TCRdb copy retains only in-frame clones and omits some. The profile shows 4,500 or so clones, around 90% of them singletons. Sample: tumor tissue, taken from a patient who underwent chemoradiotherapy. All receptors derive from a human donor with HPV-associated anogenital cancer. Both conserved end residues are part of each CDR3. The order of the fields is J gene, D gene, clone size, V gene, CDR3 DNA, CDR3 protein. The D gene is left open where the match is weak. Clone size is not always given. Where it is, it says once, few, many or a class for expanded clones.

>TRBJ2-2|.|.|TRBV6-1
TGTGCCAGCAGTGAAGTGGGGGACACCGGGGAGCTGTTTTTT
CASSEVGDTGELFF
>TRBJ2-5|.|once|TRBV7-8
TGTGCCAGCAGCTTAGTGGTGAGGGAGACCCAGTACTTC
CASSLVVRETQYF
>TRBJ1-2|.|once|TRBV2
TGTGCCAGCAGTGAAGGAGGGGGTGGTTCGATCGGCTACACCTTC
CASSEGGGGSIGYTF
>TRBJ2-3|TRBD2|.|TRBV7-2
TGTGCCAGCACGGGAGGGGGCACAGATACGCAGTATTTT
CASTGGGTDTQYF
>TRBJ1-2|.|.|TRBV10-3
TGTGCCATCAGTGGGACACTCACCTCTAACTATGGCTACACCTTC
CAISGTLTSNYGYTF
>TRBJ1-1|.|.|TRBV6-1
TGTGCCAGCAGTGAAGCGTGGGCAGGTTACACTGAAGCTTTCTTT
CASSEAWAGYTEAFF
>TRBJ2-5|TRBD1|.|TRBV5-8
TGTGCCAGCAGCTTGGCCGGGGACAGGGAAGGAGAGACCCAGTACTTC
CASSLAGDREGETQYF
>TRBJ1-1|.|few|TRBV7-9
TGTGCCAGCAAGGGCGGGAACACTGAAGCTTTCTTT
CASKGGNTEAFF
>TRBJ2-2|TRBD2|.|TRBV30
TGTGCCTGGGTGGGGGGGAGATTCACCGGGGAGCTGTTTTTT
CAWVGGRFTGELFF
>TRBJ2-1|.|.|TRBV5-6
TGTGCCAGCAGCTTGTGGGAGTCCTACAATGAGCAGTTCTTC
CASSLWESYNEQFF
>TRBJ1-1|.|.|TRBV4-2
TGTGCCAGCAGCCAAGAGGGGGGCTTGGCTGAAGCTTTCTTT
CASSQEGGLAEAFF
>TRBJ1-1|TRBD1|.|TRBV18
TGTGCCAGCTCATCCGGGACAGGGGATTTAGAAGCTTTCTTT
CASSSGTGDLEAFF
>TRBJ2-5|.|few|TRBV4-2
TGTGCCAGCAGCCAAGATTTCAGGGGAAGTGGGGAGACCCAGTACTTC
CASSQDFRGSGETQYF
>TRBJ2-5|TRBD1|.|TRBV6-1
TGTGCCAGCGGCCCAGGGGGCGTAAGGCGAGAGACCCAGTACTTC
CASGPGGVRRETQYF
>TRBJ1-1|.|.|TRBV6-5
TGTGCCAGCAGTCGACAGATTTTTGGCACTGAAGCTTTCTTT
CASSRQIFGTEAFF
>TRBJ2-1|TRBD2|.|TRBV5-1
TGCGCCAGCAGCCCCCGGGGAGGGAAGACCAATGAGCAGTTCTTC
CASSPRGGKTNEQFF
>TRBJ1-2|TRBD1|.|TRBV5-6
TGTGCCAGCAGCTTGGGGCCAGGGGGCGCCCACTATGGCTACACCTTC
CASSLGPGGAHYGYTF